This T cell receptor beta chain emerged from a study of identical twins. Trimming removed 5 bases from V and 2 bases from J; junction bases left unmatched: 5. The CDR3 is made up of 14 amino acids. From germline, CDR1 is DFQATT and CDR2 SNEGSKA (reference sequence). It was template switching that added a universal primer site, and there were unique molecular identifiers on the cDNA. One entry per CDR3 protein results from TCRdb running MiXCR on the 5' RACE reads. The sample shows about 890,000 distinct CDR3 sequences, 9% to 15% of them seen only once. This clonotype was counted a few times. The data also belong to a second study, concerning yellow fever vaccine responses in identical twins.

V gene TRBV20-1 combines with J gene TRBJ2-3; 9 bases map to TRBD1. Material: PBMCs. This clonotype was obtained from a woman in her late teens or twenties in good health. In DNA, the CDR3 is TGCAGTGCTTCGGACAGGGGACCCACAGATACGCAGTATTTT. Translation: CSASDRGPTDTQYF.